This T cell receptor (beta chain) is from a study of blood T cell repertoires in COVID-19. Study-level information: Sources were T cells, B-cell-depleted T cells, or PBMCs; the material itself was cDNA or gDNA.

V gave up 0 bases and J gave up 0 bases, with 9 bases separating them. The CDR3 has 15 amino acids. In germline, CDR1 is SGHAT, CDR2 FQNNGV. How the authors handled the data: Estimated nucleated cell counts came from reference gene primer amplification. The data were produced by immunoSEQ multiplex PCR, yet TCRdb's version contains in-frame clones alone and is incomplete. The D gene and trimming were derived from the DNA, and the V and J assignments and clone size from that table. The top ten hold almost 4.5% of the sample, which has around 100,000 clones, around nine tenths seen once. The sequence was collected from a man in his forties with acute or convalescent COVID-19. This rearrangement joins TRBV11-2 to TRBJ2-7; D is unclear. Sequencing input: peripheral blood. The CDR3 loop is CASSLESLNSYEQYF. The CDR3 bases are TGTGCCAGCAGCTTAGAAAGCCTCAACTCCTACGAGCAGTACTTC.